This section outlines one TCR beta chain sequence together with its context. This specimen belongs to a study of shared clonotypes between healthy human individuals. Across the study: Donors were a couple of women and three men aged 18 to 49.

The authors loaded 200 ng DNA, about 30,000 T cell genomes, into sorted-subset replicate PCRs. TCRdb keeps only in-frame clones here, not all; method: immunoSEQ multiplex PCR. The table has nearly 1 million clones, approximately 76% seen once. Per the germline V gene, CDR1 is PRHDT and CDR2 is FYEKMQ (reference sequence). With 1 base clipped from V and 4 bases from J, the junction kept 10 bases outside the gene matches. This CDR3 is built from 19 residues. The sequence was collected from a man younger than 35 in good health. The chain combines TRBV13 with TRBJ2-2; 12 positions match TRBD2. Sequencing used memory CD4+ T cells sorted from blood. Subset meaning: CD45RA-negative fraction. CDR3 sequence: CASSLESRLAGVRTGELFF. The CDR3 nucleotides are TGTGCCAGCAGCTTAGAGTCCCGACTAGCGGGAGTTCGCACCGGGGAGCTGTTTTTT.